The 2 T cell receptor beta chains given below trace back to one sample, sequenced in a study of spatial heterogeneity in lung cancer. TCRdb processed the 5' RACE reads anew with MiXCR; each CDR3 protein has one entry. The sample carries around 2,500 distinct CDR3 sequences, roughly a fifth recorded once. Regarding the study as a whole: For expanded intratumoral alpha and beta TCRs, counts tracked tumor mutation counts.

Their recognized antigens are unknown. Time point specified: sample taken at primary tumor resection. Specimen: lung tumor tissue, collected at surgery. These receptors originate from a male donor with early-stage non-small cell lung cancer.

This clonotype is labeled as large. This beta chain is a stray sequence in a library constructed for alpha chains; its clone size is not meaningful. The chain links TRBV4-3 to TRBJ1-5; unclear D gene. This CDR3 is 14 amino acids long. V dropped 0 bases and J dropped 2 bases, with 5 bases sitting between them. Per germline, CDR1 LGHNA and CDR2 YSLEER. The CDR3 sequence is CASSQERGNQPQHF. CDR3 in DNA: TGCGCCAGCAGCCAAGAAAGGGGCAATCAGCCCCAGCATTTT.

As to this clonotype: This beta chain is an off-target read within a library intended for alpha chains, so its frequency means little. The V and J genes are TRBV28 and TRBJ2-7; D unclear. Trimming took off 6 bases at V and 6 bases at J, with 15 bases between the two ends. Germline V gene lookup returns CDR1 MDHEN and CDR2 SYDVKM. CDR3 size: 13 residues. CDR3 nucleotides: TGTGCCAGCAGGCCCCCCAACGAAGGCGAGCAGTACTTC. As protein: CASRPPNEGEQYF.